This T cell receptor beta chain was obtained from a study of blood T cell repertoires in COVID-19. Study background: Some COVID-19 samples were acute and others convalescent; all came from the United States, Italy and Spain. T cells, B-cell-depleted T cells, or PBMCs supplied cDNA or gDNA.

CDR3 size: 14 residues. V lost 4 bases, J lost 8 bases, and 9 bases stayed unmatched. Germline assignment: CDR1 SGHNT and CDR2 YYREEE (reference sequence). Here immunoSEQ multiplex PCR was the method, and the copy in TCRdb shows in-frame clones only, minus some. Of about 150,000 clones listed, over 70% were seen once; the top ten hold 44%. This clonotype originated in a human donor in a cohort sampled during active COVID-19. This chain uses TRBV5-4 with TRBJ1-2, with 9 bases identical to TRBD1. The sequenced material came from peripheral blood. The CDR3 region is CASSRVGQGRGYTF. CDR3 DNA sequence: TGTGCCAGCAGCCGAGTGGGACAGGGTAGGGGCTACACCTTC.